These 22 T cell receptor beta chains came from one sample sequenced in a study of T cells in Graves' hyperthyroidism and ophthalmopathy. Amplified regions were TCR beta CDR3 sequences from RNA transcripts. The HTBI primer set drove a first-round RT-PCR of the TCR CDR3. TCRdb re-called the multiplex PCR reads with MiXCR, one entry per CDR3 protein. The top ten hold roughly 71% of the sample, which has about 130,000 distinct CDR3 sequences, approximately 24% seen once. The source material was blood. The receptors here all came from a woman aged 45-59 years with Graves' hyperthyroidism that later progressed to Graves' ophthalmopathy.

This sequence joins TRBV12-3 or TRBV12-4 and TRBJ1-4; 7 bases align to TRBD1. This CDR3 comprises 15 residues. V was pared by 2 bases and J by 8 bases, with 8 bases of the junction left unmatched. This CDR3 reads CASSLRGQGGEKLFF. Here the CDR3 DNA reads TGTGCCAGCAGTTTAAGAGGCCAGGGGGGGGAAAAACTGTTTTTT.

There are many counts of this clonotype. This chain uses TRBV12-3 or TRBV12-4 with TRBJ1-6, with 10 bases aligning to TRBD1. After removal of 10 bases from V and 7 bases from J, the junction contained 4 bases not matched to a gene. This CDR3 has 13 amino acids. The CDR3 region has the DNA TGTGCCATCCGGACAGGGGGGAATTCACCCCTCCACTTT. It encodes CAIRTGGNSPLHF.

This clonotype was counted between two and nine times. Here the CDR3 DNA reads TGTGCCAGCAAGACAGGGGCTGGGGCCAACGTCCTGACTTTC. As protein: CASKTGAGANVLTF. The rearrangement joins TRBV6-1 to TRBJ2-6, with 8 bases identical to TRBD1. The CDR3 is 14 residues long. Trimming cost V 7 bases and J 2 bases; bases outside gene matches: 1. Germline-derived CDR1 and CDR2 are MNHNS and SASEGT.

This clonotype was counted at least ten times. The chain couples TRBV5-5 to TRBJ2-3; 12 bases map to TRBD2. Germline CDR1 and CDR2: SGHKS and YYEKEE (reference sequence). The V gene end was trimmed by 4 bases and the J gene end by 2 bases; junction bases not matched to a gene: 5. This CDR3 is built from 16 residues. CDR3 bases: TGTGCCAGCAGCCGTGGGACTAGCGGGCCCACAGATACGCAGTATTTT. Its protein product is CASSRGTSGPTDTQYF.

This clonotype was picked up many times. This chain joins TRBV20-1 and TRBJ2-3; TRBD1 aligns across 8 bases. The trim removed 3 bases at V and 0 bases at J, leaving 11 bases unmatched. CDR1 is DFQATT and CDR2 is SNEGSKA in the germline V gene (reference sequence). This CDR3 comprises 17 residues. DNA for the CDR3: TGCAGTGCTAGCTCTCCGGGACAGGAAATCAGCACAGATACGCAGTATTTT. It specifies CSASSPGQEISTDTQYF.

The chain couples TRBV10-3 to TRBJ1-2, with TRBD1 matching over 9 bases. Germline V lookup: CDR1 ENHRY, CDR2 SYGVKD. The CDR3 sequence is 15 residues long. V shed 4 bases and J 5 bases; nucleotides not matched to a gene: 8. The CDR3 DNA is TGTGCCATCAGTGGGGGGACAGGGAGGGATTATGGCTACACCTTC. Translating it yields CAISGGTGRDYGYTF.

This rearrangement joins TRBV24-1 to TRBJ2-1, with TRBD2 matching 11 bases. The germline CDR1 and CDR2 sequences are KGHDR and SFDVKD. The CDR3 extends over 16 amino acids. After removal of 4 bases from V and 4 bases from J, the junction contained 5 bases not matched to a gene. The DNA of the CDR3 is TGTGCCACCAGTGACCCGGGGACTAGCGGATACAATGAGCAGTTCTTC. It translates to CATSDPGTSGYNEQFF.

In its sample, this clonotype was seen many times. The chain couples TRBV2 to TRBJ2-3, with 8 bases lining up with TRBD2. The germline V gene has CDR1 SNHLY and CDR2 FYNNEI. V dropped 9 bases and J dropped 2; count of bases not matched to a gene: 10. The CDR3 is 15 amino acids. CDR3 residues: CASSRASGYTDTQYF. The CDR3 DNA is TGTGCCAGTTCTCGGGCTAGCGGGTACACAGATACGCAGTATTTT.

This clonotype was seen repeatedly, ten times or more. The rearrangement uses TRBV5-1 and TRBJ1-1; D is undetermined. The CDR3 runs to 16 residues. V lost 0 bases and J 0 bases, leaving 12 bases between the germline ends. Germline CDR1 SGHRS, CDR2 YFSETQ. The DNA of the CDR3 is TGCGCCAGCAGCTTGGCCGGAGGAGTGATGAACACTGAAGCTTTCTTT. It yields the protein CASSLAGGVMNTEAFF.

As to this clonotype: The junction shows a germline mismatch at one end, possibly a read error. The chain recombines TRBV12-5 with TRBJ2-1; 12 bases line up with TRBD2. The length of the CDR3 is 18 residues. Per germline, CDR1 LGHNT and CDR2 FRNRAP. CDR3 region: CASGLAALAGGSYSEQFF. The CDR3, as DNA: TGTGCTAGTGGTTTGGCGGCCCTAGCGGGAGGGTCCTACAGTGAGCAGTTCTTC.

DNA for the CDR3: TGTGCCAGCAGTGAAGGACGGTTAGCCAAAAACATTCAGTACTTC. It yields the protein CASSEGRLAKNIQYF. The chain recombines TRBV2 with TRBJ2-4; D gene unclear. The CDR3 covers 15 residues. V lost 1 base, J lost 0 bases, and 7 bases lay in between. CDR1 is SNHLY and CDR2 is FYNNEI in the germline V gene.

In its sample, this clonotype was seen many times. The chain combines TRBV5-5 with TRBJ2-1, with D possibly being TRBD2 (5 bases). The V gene's germline CDR1 is SGHKS and CDR2 YYEKEE (reference sequence). V was trimmed by 0 bases and J by 8 bases, leaving 21 bases between them. The CDR3 has 17 amino acids. CDR3 DNA sequence: TGTGCCAGCAGCTTGGGAGGGAGCGGTCTTAGTCCCGATGAGCAGTTCTTC. It is translated as CASSLGGSGLSPDEQFF.

The chain uses TRBV28 and TRBJ2-7; 8 positions agree with TRBD2. J gave up 5 bases and V 1 base, and 7 bases lay outside the gene matches. In germline, CDR1 is MDHEN, CDR2 SYDVKM. This CDR3 contains 15 residues. CDR3 protein: CASSLSGGEAHEQYF. The CDR3 nucleotides are TGTGCCAGCAGTTTATCGGGGGGGGAAGCACACGAGCAGTACTTC.

The rearrangement joins TRBV6-1 to TRBJ1-2; 9 nucleotides line up with TRBD1. The CDR3 totals 20 residues. Germline CDR1 MNHNS, CDR2 SASEGT. V trimming: 10 bases; J trimming: 3 bases; junction bases outside the gene matches: 27. The CDR3 is CAIRGWVFGTGFGMDYGYTF. CDR3 bases: TGTGCCATTCGCGGATGGGTTTTCGGGACAGGGTTTGGAATGGACTATGGCTACACCTTC.

This clonotype occurred many times. This rearrangement joins TRBV28 to TRBJ2-7; D is unresolved. In germline, CDR1 is MDHEN, CDR2 SYDVKM. The CDR3 is 16 amino acids. Deletions cut 7 bases from V and 3 bases from J, with 22 bases between. Here the CDR3 DNA reads TGTGCCAGCACTCCTTCTTTCTCGACGAACCACTACGAGCAGTACTTC. Translated: CASTPSFSTNHYEQYF.

This clonotype was seen at least ten times. The rearrangement links TRBV5-1 to TRBJ2-1, with 12 bases fitting TRBD2. The CDR3 runs 18 residues. Germline CDR1 is SGHRS and CDR2 is YFSETQ. Unmatched junction bases numbered 16, after V lost 5 bases and J lost 7 bases. In DNA, the CDR3 is TGCGCCAGCAGTCCGTTGACTAGCGGGAGACTTTACTTAAATGAGCAGTTCTTC. This encodes CASSPLTSGRLYLNEQFF.

The chain carries TRBV28 and TRBJ2-2; D remains ambiguous. CDR1 MDHEN and CDR2 SYDVKM come from the germline V gene. Trimming stripped 7 bases from V and 0 bases from J, with 9 bases between. CDR3 length: 14 amino acids. CDR3 sequence reads: CASTRHPNTGELFF. DNA for the CDR3: TGTGCCAGCACTCGTCACCCGAACACCGGGGAGCTGTTTTTT.

The chain is built from TRBV11-2 and TRBJ2-1; D is uncertain. The CDR3 contains 14 residues. Trimming pared 0 bases from V and 8 bases from J, leaving 11 bases between. CDR1 and CDR2 from the germline V gene are SGHAT and FQNNGV. The CDR3 nucleotides are TGTGCCAGCAGCTTAGATCCCTCAATCGATGAGCAGTTCTTC. Its translation: CASSLDPSIDEQFF.

This clonotype was seen a handful of times. The rearrangement links TRBV7-9 to TRBJ2-5, with D perhaps TRBD2 (5 bases). V gave up 5 bases and J gave up 5 bases, with 15 bases separating them. The CDR3 extends over 14 amino acids. The germline V gene has CDR1 SEHNR and CDR2 FQNEAQ (reference sequence). The CDR3 bases are TGTGCCAGCAGCCCCCTAACAGCGGATGAGACCCAGTACTTC. It translates to CASSPLTADETQYF.

This clonotype occurred many times. The V call is TRBV5-5, the J call TRBJ2-1; 8 nucleotides line up with TRBD1. There are 16 residues in the CDR3. Germline V gene sequence: CDR1 SGHKS, CDR2 YYEKEE (reference sequence). V lost 5 bases, J lost 7 bases, and 14 bases stayed unmatched. CDR3 sequence (DNA): TGTGCCAGCAGTTCCAGGGGGCTGGGTTCCTGGAATGAGCAGTTCTTC. Protein product: CASSSRGLGSWNEQFF.

The rearrangement uses TRBV20-1 and TRBJ2-1; 8 bases are shared with TRBD2. The length of the CDR3 is 14 residues. Germline CDR1 is DFQATT and CDR2 is SNEGSKA (reference sequence). Trimming removed 0 bases from V and 7 bases from J; junction bases left unmatched: 5. CDR3 in DNA: TGCAGTGCTAGAGATCCCGGGAGGGTAAATGAGCAGTTCTTC. Residues: CSARDPGRVNEQFF.

The chain is built from TRBV5-8 and TRBJ1-1; 9 nucleotides align to TRBD1. Germline loops: CDR1 SGHTS, CDR2 YDEGEE. With V trimmed by 3 bases and J by 0 bases, 6 bases remained unmatched. This CDR3 region has 16 residues. CDR3 sequence reads: CASSSRTGALNTEAFF. As DNA, the CDR3 is TGTGCCAGCAGCTCGCGGACAGGGGCCTTGAACACTGAAGCTTTCTTT.